This paragraph reports one T cell receptor beta chain. Its antigen is not identified. The sample originates from a study of cytomegalovirus exposure and HLA in healthy donors. Study-wide results and limits: When analyzed later, the rates of TCR association showed variation by HLA locus, with DRB1 the most and HLA-C the fewest. Among CMV-associated TCR beta chains, most appeared HLA-restricted in a later analysis. One cluster of highly shared sequence variants probably arose as a sequencing artifact. Confirmation in vitro established that a few CMV-associated chains were specific for CMV antigens.

This CDR3 comprises 14 residues. V was pared by 5 bases and J by 4 bases, with 7 bases of the junction left unmatched. From germline, CDR1 is LGHNA and CDR2 YSLEER. The PCR ran on 60 Vbeta and 13 Jbeta primers. Sequencing was performed with immunoSEQ multiplex PCR; in TCRdb, only in-frame clones are kept and a portion is missing. The sample records about 120,000 clones, 79% being singletons. The chain recombines TRBV4-3 with TRBJ2-7, with TRBD1 identical over 8 bases. This clonotype was sampled from a man under 40 in good health and CMV-seropositive. The specimen sequenced was PBMCs. CDR3 region: CASSSWTGSYEQYF. The CDR3 nucleotides are TGCGCCAGCAGCTCATGGACAGGGAGTTACGAGCAGTACTTC.